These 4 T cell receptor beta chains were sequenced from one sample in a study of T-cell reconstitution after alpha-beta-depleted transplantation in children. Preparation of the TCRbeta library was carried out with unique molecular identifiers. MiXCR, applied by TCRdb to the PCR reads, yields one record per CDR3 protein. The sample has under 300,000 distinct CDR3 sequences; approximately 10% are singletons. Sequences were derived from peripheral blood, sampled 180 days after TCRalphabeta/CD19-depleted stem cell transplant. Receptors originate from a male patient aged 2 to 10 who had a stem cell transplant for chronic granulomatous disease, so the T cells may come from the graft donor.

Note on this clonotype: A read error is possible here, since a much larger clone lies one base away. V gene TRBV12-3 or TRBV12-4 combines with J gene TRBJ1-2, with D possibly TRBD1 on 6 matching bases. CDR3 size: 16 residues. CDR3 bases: TGTGCCAGCAGTTTCAGCCCCCCGACAGGCCTCTATGGCTACATCTTC. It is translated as CASSFSPPTGLYGYIF.

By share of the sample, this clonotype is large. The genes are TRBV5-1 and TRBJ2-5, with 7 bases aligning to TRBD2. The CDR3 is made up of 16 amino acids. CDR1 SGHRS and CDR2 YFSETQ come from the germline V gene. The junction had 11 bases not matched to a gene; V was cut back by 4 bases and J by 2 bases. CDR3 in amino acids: CASSRTSDGAQETQYF. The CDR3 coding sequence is TGCGCCAGCAGCCGTACTAGCGATGGGGCGCAAGAGACCCAGTACTTC.

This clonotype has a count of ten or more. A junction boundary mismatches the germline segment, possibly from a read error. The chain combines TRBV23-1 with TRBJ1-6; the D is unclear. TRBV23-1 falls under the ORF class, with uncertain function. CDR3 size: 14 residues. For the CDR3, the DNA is TGCGCCAGCACCCCGCGGACGGGGTATTCCCCCCTCCACTTT. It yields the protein CASTPRTGYSPLHF.

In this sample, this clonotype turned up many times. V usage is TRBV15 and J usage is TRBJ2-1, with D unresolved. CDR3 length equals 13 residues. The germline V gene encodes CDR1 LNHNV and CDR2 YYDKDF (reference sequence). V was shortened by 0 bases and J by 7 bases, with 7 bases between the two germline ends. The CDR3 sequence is CATSRDWDNEQFF. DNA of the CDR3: TGTGCCACCAGCAGAGATTGGGATAATGAGCAGTTCTTC.